The entry that follows covers one T cell receptor (beta chain) sequence. Its antigen remains unidentified. No much larger clone is present one base from it, and per-base qualities are unavailable. V and J are truncated by 4 bases and 2 bases respectively, leaving an intervening sequence of 15 bases. The CDR3 has 15 amino acids, counting the end cysteine and phenylalanine. CDR3 DNA only is kept here, 45 bases in frame from base 1. CDR1 is given as SGHDN and CDR2 as FVKESK, both from the germline V gene. This sample stems from a study of graft-versus-host responses after intestinal transplantation (dated by TCRdb to 2020 to 2023). At the level of the whole study: Multivisceral, liver-intestinal, or isolated intestinal transplants were received by the recipients. Every recipient was given anti-thymocyte globulin induction, then maintenance tacrolimus and steroids for 3 to 4 years. After intestinal transplantation, graft-versus-host and host-versus-graft alloreactive T cell clones were followed in the graft, circulation and bone marrow using bulk TCR-beta CDR3 sequencing. Alloreactive clones were identified by sequencing pre-transplant mixed lymphocyte reaction products and comparing these products with unstimulated pre-transplant donor and recipient T cells. The cohort enrolled approximately 24 intestinal transplant recipients, one of whom was a retransplant, and a few patients without pretransplant specimens were excluded. Donor T cell macrochimerism was defined as a peak of at least 4% donor T cells among recipient peripheral blood mononuclear cells. Samples from a few later patients were sequenced in-house on an Illumina MiSeq with MiXCR processing rather than by the commercial service. The full study reports these points: Early after transplant, declines in HvG clones were associated with peak levels of circulating GvH clones. GvH clones were detected in recipient bone marrow, and some of these GvH clones were observed earlier in ileal mucosa or blood, consistent with an intestinal mucosal origin. The relatively low number and heterogeneity of intestinal transplant patients limited the conclusions. In patients with donor T cell macrochimerism, the allografts had high GvH to HvG T cell clonal ratios.

The label giving this sample's time point can be read as: cells obtained before transplantation from donor or recipient. CD3+CD4+ and CD3+CD8+ populations were FACS-sorted from unstimulated pre-transplant donor and recipient cells taken from spleen or lymph nodes. Library generation was performed with the immunoSEQ multiplex PCR assay. For most patients, genomic DNA was isolated using the Qiagen DNeasy Blood and Tissue Kit and was shipped frozen to Adaptive Biotechnologies for TCR sequencing. High-throughput TCR-beta CDR3 sequencing of genomic DNA from most patients was performed by Adaptive Biotechnologies. Per the source publication's procedure: TCR sequencing data for around 19 patients were retrieved from Adaptive's ImmunoSEQ software; three other patients were processed with MiXCR and VDJtools. CD4 versus CD8 sorting errors were corrected by removing sequences found in both subsets at a frequency ratio below 5:1. Because the origin of CDR3 nucleotide sequences shared between donor and recipient could not be assigned, those sequences were removed. To be classed as alloreactive, a clone needed at least 2-fold expansion over unstimulated cells and a minimum CFSE-low frequency of 0.002% (template counts) or 0.001% (read counts). Clones detected in sequenced pre-transplant spleen, lymph node, or MLR CFSE-low populations of the donor or recipient were defined as mappable. The cumulative frequency of alloreactive clones was calculated as a percentage of all sequences, weighted by copy number. Here the immuneACCESS table is served through TCRdb, limited to in-frame sequences with V and J called. Missing clones are a known gap in these copies; in checked studies unresolved V genes cover under half, and the rest lacks a known reason. The V and J calls and clone size come from that table; D and trimming were worked out from the DNA. The sample profile shows about 71,000 clones; approximately 94% of them were found once. The ten largest clones take up around 0.53% of the sample.

This specimen was unstimulated CD8+ T cells sorted from spleen or lymph node cells, taken before intestinal transplant. This TCR derives from a human donor who received an intestinal transplant. The rearranged chain carries TRBV14 and TRBJ2-7, with a tentative D call of TRBD1 or TRBD2, each matching 6 bases. The CDR3: CASSLRPGAPYEQYF. At the DNA level, the sequence is TGTGCCAGCAGCCTACGCCCGGGGGCGCCCTACGAGCAGTACTTC. Extended through the reference TRBV14 and TRBJ2-7 proteins, this CDR3 yields the full variable domain: EAGVTQFPSHSVIEKGQTVTLRCDPISGHDNLYWYRRVMGKEIKFLLHFVKESKQDESGMPNNRFLAERTGGTYSTLKVQPAELEDSGVYFCASSLRPGAPYEQYFGPGTRLTVT.